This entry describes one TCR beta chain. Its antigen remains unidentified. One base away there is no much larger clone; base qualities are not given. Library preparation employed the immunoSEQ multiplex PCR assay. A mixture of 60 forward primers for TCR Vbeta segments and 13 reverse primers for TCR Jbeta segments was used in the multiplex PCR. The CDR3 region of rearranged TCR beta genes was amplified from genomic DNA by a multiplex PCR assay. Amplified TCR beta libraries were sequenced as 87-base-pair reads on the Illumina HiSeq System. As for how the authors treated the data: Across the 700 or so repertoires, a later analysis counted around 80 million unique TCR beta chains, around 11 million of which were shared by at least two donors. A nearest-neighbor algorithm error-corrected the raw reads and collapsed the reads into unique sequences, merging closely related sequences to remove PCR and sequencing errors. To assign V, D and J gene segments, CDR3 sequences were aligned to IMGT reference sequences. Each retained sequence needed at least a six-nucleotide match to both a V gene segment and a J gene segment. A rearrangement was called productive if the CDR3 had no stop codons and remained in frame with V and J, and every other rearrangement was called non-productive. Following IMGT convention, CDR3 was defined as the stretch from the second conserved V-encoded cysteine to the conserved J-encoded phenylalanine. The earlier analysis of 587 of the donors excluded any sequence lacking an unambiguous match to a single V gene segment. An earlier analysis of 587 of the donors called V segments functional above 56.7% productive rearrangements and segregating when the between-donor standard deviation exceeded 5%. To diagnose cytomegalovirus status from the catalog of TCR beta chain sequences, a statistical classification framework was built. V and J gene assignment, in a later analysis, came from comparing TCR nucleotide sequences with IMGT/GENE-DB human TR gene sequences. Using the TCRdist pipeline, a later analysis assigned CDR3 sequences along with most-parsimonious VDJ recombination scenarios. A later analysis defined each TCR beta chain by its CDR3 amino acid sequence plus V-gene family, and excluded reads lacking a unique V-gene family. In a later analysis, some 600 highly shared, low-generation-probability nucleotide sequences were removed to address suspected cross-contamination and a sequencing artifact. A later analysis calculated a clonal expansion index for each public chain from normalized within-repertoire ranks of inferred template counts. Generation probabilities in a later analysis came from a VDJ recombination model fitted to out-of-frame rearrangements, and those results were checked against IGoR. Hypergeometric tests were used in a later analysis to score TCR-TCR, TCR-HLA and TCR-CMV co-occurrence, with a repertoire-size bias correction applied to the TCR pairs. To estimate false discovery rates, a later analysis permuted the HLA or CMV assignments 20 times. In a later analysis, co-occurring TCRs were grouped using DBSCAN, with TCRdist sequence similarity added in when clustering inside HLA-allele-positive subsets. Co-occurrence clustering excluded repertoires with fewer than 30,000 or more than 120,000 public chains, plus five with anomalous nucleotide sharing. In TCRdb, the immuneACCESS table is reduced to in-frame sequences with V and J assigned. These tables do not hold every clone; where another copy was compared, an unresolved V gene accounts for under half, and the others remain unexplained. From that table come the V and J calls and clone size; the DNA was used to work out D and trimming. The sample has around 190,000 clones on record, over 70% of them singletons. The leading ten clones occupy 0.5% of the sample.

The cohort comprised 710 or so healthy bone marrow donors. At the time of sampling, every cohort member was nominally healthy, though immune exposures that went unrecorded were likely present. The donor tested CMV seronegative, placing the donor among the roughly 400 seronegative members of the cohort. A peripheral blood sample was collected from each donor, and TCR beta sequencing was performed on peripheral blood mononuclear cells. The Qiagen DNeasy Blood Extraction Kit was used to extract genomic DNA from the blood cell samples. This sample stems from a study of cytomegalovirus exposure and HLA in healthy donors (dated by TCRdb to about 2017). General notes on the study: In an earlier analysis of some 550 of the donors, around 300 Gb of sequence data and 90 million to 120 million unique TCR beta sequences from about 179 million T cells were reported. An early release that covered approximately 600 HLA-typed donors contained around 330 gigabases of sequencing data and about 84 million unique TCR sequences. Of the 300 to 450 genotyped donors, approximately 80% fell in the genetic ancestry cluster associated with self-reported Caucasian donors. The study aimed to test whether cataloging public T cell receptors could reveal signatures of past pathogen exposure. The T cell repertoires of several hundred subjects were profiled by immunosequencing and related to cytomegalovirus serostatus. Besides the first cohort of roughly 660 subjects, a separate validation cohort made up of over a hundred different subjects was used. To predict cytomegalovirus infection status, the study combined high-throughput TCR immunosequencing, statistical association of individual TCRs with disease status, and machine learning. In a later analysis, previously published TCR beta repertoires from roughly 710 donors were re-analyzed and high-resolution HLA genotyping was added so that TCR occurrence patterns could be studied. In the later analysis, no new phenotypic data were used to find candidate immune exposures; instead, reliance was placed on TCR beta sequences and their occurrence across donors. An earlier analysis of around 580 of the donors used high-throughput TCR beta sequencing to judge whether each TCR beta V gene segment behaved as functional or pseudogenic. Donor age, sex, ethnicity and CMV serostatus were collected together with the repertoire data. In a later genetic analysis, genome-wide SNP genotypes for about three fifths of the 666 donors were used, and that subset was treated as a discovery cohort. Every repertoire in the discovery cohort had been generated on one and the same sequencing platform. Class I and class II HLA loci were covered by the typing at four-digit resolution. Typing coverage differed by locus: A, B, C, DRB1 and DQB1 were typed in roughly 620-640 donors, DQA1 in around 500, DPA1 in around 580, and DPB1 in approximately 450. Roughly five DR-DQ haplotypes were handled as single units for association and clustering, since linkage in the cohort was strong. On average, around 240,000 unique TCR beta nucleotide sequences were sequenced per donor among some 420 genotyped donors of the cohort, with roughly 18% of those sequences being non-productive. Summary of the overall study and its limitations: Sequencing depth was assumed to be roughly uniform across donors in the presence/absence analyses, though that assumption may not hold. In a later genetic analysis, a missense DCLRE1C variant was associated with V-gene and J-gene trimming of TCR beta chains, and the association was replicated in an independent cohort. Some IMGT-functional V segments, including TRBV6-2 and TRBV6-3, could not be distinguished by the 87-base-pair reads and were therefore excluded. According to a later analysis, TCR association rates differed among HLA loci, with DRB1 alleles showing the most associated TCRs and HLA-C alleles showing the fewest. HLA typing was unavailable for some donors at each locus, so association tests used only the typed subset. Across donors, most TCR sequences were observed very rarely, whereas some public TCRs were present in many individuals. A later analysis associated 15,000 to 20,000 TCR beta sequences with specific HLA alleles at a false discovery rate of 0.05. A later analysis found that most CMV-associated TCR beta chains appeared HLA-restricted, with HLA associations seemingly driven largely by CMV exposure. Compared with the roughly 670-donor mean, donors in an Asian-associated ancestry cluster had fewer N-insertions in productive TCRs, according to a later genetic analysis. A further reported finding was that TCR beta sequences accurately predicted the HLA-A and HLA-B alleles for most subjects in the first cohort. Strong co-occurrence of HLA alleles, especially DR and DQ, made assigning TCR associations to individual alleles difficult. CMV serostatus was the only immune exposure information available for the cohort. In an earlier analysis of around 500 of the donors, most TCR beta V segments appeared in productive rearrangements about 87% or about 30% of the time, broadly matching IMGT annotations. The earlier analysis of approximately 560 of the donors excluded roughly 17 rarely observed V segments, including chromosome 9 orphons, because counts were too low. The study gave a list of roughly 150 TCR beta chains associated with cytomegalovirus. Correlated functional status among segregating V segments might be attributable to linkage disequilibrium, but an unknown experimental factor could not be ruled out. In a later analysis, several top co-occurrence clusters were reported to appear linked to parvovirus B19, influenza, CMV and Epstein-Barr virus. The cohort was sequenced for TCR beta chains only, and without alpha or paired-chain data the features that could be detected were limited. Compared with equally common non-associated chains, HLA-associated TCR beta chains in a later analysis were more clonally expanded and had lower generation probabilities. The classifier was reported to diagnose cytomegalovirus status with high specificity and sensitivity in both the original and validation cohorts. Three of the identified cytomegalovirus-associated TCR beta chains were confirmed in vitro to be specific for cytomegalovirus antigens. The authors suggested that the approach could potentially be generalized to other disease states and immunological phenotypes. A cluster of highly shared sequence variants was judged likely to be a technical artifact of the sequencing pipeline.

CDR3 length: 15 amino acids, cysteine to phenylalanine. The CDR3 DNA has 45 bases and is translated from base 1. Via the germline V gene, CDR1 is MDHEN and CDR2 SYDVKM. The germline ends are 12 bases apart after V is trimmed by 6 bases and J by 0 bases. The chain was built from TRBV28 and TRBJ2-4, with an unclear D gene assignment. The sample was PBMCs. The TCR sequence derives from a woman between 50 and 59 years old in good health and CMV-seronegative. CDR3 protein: CASSPFRLAKNIQYF. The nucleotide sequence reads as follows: TGTGCCAGCAGCCCTTTCCGGTTAGCCAAAAACATTCAGTACTTC.